This T cell receptor beta chain was obtained from a study of T cell responses to AZD1222 COVID-19 vaccine. Both about-4-week and about-12-week second-dose recipients were combined. Study-wide results and caveats: Only six people who got AZD1222 tested seropositive at baseline. There were mostly white British donors and more females than males, and clonal diversity was possibly underestimated. The study found vaccine-associated CD4 TCRs spanning spike, dominant at 160-218 and 743-854.

Trimming shortened V by 3 bases and J by 3 bases, and 15 bases separated the two germline ends. The CDR3 consists of 16 residues. CDR1 is LGHNA, CDR2 YNFKEQ, per germline. For this clone: Its antigen is unknown.

Here immunoSEQ multiplex PCR was the method, and the copy in TCRdb shows in-frame clones only, minus some. This table has roughly 120,000 clones, around 90% appearing once. The sample in question was peripheral blood, obtained 28 days after the second AZD1222 dose. The clonotype comes from an adult who received the AZD1222 COVID-19 vaccine. The chain has TRBV4-2 and TRBJ1-3, with no clear D. The DNA of the CDR3 is TGTGCCAGCAGCCAGAGCCCTCGAGGGTATGGAAACACCATATATTTT. Encoded protein: CASSQSPRGYGNTIYF.